The sequence of this TCR beta chain was determined in a study of blood T cells in healthy people across ages. This clonotype is large (0.1 to 1%). PCR was performed a second time for about 7 to 12 cycles using a sample-barcoded 5' primer and a J-beta primer mix. TCRdb reprocessed the 5' RACE reads with MiXCR, giving one entry per CDR3 protein. The repertoire has about 840,000 distinct CDR3 sequences, 25% to 30% of them found once; the top ten carry 10% to 13%. The CDR3 has 12 amino acids. Germline lookup yields CDR1 SGHRS and CDR2 YFSETQ. Between the trimmed V and J ends, which lost 9 bases and 1 base, there was a span of 10 bases. This sample was also put to use in a study of T cells of mothers and their children.

The origin of this receptor is a middle-aged woman in good health. The chain recombines TRBV5-1 with TRBJ1-1; D is unresolved. The sequencing input was blood. Here the CDR3 reads CATREGNTEAFF. The CDR3 region has the DNA TGCGCCACCCGGGAAGGGAACACTGAAGCTTTCTTT. The full variable domain, its missing parts supplied by reference TRBV5-1 and TRBJ1-1, is KAGVTQTPRYLIKTRGQQVTLSCSPISGHRSVSWYQQTPGQGLQFLFEYFSETQRNKGNFPGRFSGRQFSNSRSEMNVSTLELGDSALYLCATREGNTEAFFGQGTRLTVV.